This T cell receptor (beta chain) stems from a study of T cells after somatic rescue of genetic block (dated by TCRdb to between 2020 and 2021). Concerning the study at large: What the study looked at was long-term robustness, specifically in a T-cell system that came about through somatic rescue of a genetic block in T-cell development.

Trimming takes 2 bases from V and 7 bases from J, and the germline ends sit 10 bases apart. In the germline V gene (reference sequence), CDR1 corresponds to MNHNY and CDR2 to SVGAGI. There are 13 amino acids in the CDR3, from cysteine to phenylalanine inclusive. The entry retains the CDR3 DNA only, 39 bases that are in frame from base 1. The library came from the immunoSEQ multiplex PCR assay. What TCRdb holds here is the immuneACCESS table cut down to in-frame rearrangements. Part of the clones is not present; checked against another copy, under half of the missing clones reflect an unresolved V gene, and the others are unexplained. The sample profile shows 65,000 to 70,000 clones; approximately 90% of them were found once. The ten largest account for around 3% of the sample. About this clone: Its antigen is currently not known. No base quality information exists; no much larger clone differs at one position.

The chain links TRBV6-6 with TRBJ2-3; the D region is possibly TRBD1 or TRBD2, each matching across 6 bases. The sequence was obtained from a man aged 35-49 years. Sequenced sample: peripheral blood mononuclear cells (PBMCs). CDR3 region: CASSYGGRYTQYF. The DNA sequence is as follows: TGTGCCAGCAGTTACGGGGGGCGTTATACGCAGTATTTT.